The clone carrying this TCR beta chain was seen only a few times. Its target is not known. Arm-PCR of CDR3 regions and iRepertoire HTBI primers were used to build TCR beta libraries. TCRdb fed the multiplex PCR reads into MiXCR, producing one record per CDR3 protein. The sample includes about 610,000 distinct CDR3 sequences, 16% seen only once; the top ten take 9.5% to 15%. This entry is derived from a study of regulatory T cells in long-lasting Graves disease. The V end lost 2 bases, the J end lost 1 base, and 9 bases lay between the germline ends. Germline lookup yields CDR1 KGHSH and CDR2 LQKENI. The length of the CDR3 is 15 residues. Indicated time point: newly diagnosed GD, antithyroid drugs for less than 3 months. Construction of the TCR library relied on RNA isolated from PBMCs. Whole-study findings and limits: Repertoires from persistent disease leaned toward TRBV28, TRBJ1-2 and TRBJ2-5.

The data also belong to a second study, concerning T cells in Graves' hyperthyroidism and ophthalmopathy. From that report: Blood also carried most thyroid clonotypes expanded above 0.001.

The chain recombines TRBV18 with TRBJ2-4; D is perhaps TRBD2 (6 bases). The receptor was isolated from a man between 18 and 35 years old with Graves disease. The specimen was peripheral blood mononuclear cells (PBMCs), collected at new diagnosis, from a patient treated with antithyroid drugs. The CDR3 reads CASSPGAGAKNIQYF. The DNA of the CDR3 is TGTGCCAGCTCACCAGGGGCGGGGGCCAAAAACATTCAGTACTTC.